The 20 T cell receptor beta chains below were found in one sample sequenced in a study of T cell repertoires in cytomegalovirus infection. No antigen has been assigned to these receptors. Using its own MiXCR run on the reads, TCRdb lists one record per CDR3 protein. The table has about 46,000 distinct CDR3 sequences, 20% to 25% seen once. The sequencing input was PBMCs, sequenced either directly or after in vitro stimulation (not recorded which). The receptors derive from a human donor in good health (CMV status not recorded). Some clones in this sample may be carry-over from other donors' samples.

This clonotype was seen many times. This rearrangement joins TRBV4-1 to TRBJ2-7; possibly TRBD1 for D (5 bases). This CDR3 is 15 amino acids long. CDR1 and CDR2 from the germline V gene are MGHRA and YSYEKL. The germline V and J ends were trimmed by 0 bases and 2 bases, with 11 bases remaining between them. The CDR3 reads CASSQEGVGAYEQYF. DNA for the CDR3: TGCGCCAGCAGCCAAGAAGGGGTAGGGGCCTACGAGCAGTACTTC.

The CDR3 coding sequence is TGTGCCAGCAGCTTAGGGGGCGGTAACAGTGAGCAGTTCTTC. Its translation: CASSLGGGNSEQFF. V is TRBV11-2 and J is TRBJ2-1; TRBD1 is a possible D gene (5 bases). Trimming took off 1 base at V and 9 bases at J, with 13 bases between the two ends. The CDR3 totals 14 residues. CDR1 is SGHAT, CDR2 FQNNGV, per germline.

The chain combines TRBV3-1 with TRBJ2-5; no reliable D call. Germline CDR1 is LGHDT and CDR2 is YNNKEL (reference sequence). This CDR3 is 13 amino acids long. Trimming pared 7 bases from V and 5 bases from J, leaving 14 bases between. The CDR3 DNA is TGTGCCAGCAACGAAAGGTATTATGAGACCCAGTACTTC. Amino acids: CASNERYYETQYF.

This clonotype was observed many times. This CDR3 is CASTPDRADTQYF. Written as DNA, the CDR3 is TGTGCCAGCACCCCCGACAGGGCAGATACGCAGTATTTT. The genes are TRBV7-2 and TRBJ2-3, with TRBD1 matching 7 bases. The CDR3 is made up of 13 amino acids. The trim removed 7 bases at V and 4 bases at J, leaving 5 bases unmatched. Germline V gene data show CDR1 as SGHTA and CDR2 as FQGNSA.

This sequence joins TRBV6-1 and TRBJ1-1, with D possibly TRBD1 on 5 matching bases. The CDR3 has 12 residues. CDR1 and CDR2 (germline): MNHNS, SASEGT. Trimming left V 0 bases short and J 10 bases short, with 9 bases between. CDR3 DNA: TGTGCCAGCAGTGAAGCTCCGGGGGGAGCTTTCTTT. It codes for CASSEAPGGAFF.

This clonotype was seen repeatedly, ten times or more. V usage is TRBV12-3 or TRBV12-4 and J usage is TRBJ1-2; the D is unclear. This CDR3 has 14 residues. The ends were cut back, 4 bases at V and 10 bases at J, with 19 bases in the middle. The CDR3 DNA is TGTGCCAGCAGTTCGGAACCAGAAAAGTACGTCTACACCTTC. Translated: CASSSEPEKYVYTF.

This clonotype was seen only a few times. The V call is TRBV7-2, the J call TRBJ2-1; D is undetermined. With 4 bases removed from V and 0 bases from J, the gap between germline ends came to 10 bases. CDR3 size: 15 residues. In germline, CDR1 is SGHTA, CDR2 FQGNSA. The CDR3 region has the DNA TGTGCCAGCAGCTCTCACTCGAGCTCCTACAATGAGCAGTTCTTC. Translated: CASSSHSSSYNEQFF.

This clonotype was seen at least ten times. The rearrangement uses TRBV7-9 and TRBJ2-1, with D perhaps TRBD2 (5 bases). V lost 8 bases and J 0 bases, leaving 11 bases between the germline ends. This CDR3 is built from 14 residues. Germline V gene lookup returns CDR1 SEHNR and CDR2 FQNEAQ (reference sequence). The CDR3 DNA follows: TGTGCCAGCTGCCAACTAGACTCCTACAATGAGCAGTTCTTC. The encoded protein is CASCQLDSYNEQFF. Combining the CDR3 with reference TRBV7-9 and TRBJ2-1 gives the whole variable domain DTGVSQNPRHKITKRGQNVTFRCDPISEHNRLYWYRQTLGQGPEFLTYFQNEAQLEKSRLLSDRFSAERPKGSFSTLEIQRTEQGDSAMYLCASCQLDSYNEQFFGPGTRLTVL.

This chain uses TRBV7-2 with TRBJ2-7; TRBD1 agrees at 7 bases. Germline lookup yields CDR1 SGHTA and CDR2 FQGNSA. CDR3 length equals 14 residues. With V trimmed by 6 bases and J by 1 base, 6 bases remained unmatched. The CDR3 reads CASSYQGVSYEQYF. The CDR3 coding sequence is TGTGCCAGCAGTTACCAGGGGGTGTCCTACGAGCAGTACTTC.

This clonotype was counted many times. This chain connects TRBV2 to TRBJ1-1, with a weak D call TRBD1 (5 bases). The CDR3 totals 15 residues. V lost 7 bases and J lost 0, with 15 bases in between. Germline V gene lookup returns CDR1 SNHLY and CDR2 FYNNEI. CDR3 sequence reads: CASIRTGPMNTEAFF. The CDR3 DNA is TGTGCCAGCATCAGGACGGGACCTATGAACACTGAAGCTTTCTTT.

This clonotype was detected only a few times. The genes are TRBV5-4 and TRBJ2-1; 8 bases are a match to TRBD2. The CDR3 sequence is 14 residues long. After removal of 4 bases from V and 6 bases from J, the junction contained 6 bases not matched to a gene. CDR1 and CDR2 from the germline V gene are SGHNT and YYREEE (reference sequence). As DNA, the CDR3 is TGTGCCAGCAGCCCGAGCGGGAGTAGCAATGAGCAGTTCTTC. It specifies CASSPSGSSNEQFF.

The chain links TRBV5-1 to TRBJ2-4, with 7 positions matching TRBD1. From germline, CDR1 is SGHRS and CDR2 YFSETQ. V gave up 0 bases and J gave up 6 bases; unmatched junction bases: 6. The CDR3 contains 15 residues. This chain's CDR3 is CASSLDGTEGNIQYF. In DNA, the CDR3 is TGCGCCAGCAGCTTGGACGGGACAGAAGGAAACATTCAGTACTTC.

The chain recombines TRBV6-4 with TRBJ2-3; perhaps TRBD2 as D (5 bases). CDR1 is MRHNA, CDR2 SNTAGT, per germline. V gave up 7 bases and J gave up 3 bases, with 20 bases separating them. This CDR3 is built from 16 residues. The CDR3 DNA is TGTGCCAGCACGGAGGTAGCGCTCCTATGGACAGATACGCAGTATTTT. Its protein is CASTEVALLWTDTQYF.

CDR3 coding DNA: TGTGCCAGCAGCTTAGGTCAGCGGGGGACCCAGTACTTC. It encodes CASSLGQRGTQYF. J is TRBJ2-5 and V is TRBV7-2, with 7 positions matching TRBD2. Trimming removed 1 base from V and 7 bases from J; junction bases left unmatched: 3. The CDR3 is 13 residues long. Per the germline V gene, CDR1 is SGHTA and CDR2 is FQGNSA.

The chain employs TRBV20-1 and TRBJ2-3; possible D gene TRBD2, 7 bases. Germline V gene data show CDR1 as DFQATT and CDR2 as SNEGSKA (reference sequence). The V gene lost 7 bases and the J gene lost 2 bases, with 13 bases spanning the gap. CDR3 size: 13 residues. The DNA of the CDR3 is TGCAGTGATACGGGGGGCACCACAGATACGCAGTATTTT. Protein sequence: CSDTGGTTDTQYF.

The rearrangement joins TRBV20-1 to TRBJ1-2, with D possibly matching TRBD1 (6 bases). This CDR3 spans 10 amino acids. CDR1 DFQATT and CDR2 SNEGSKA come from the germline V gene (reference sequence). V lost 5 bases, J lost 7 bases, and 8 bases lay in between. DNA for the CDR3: TGCAGTGCTTACAGGGCTGGCTACACCTTC. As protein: CSAYRAGYTF.

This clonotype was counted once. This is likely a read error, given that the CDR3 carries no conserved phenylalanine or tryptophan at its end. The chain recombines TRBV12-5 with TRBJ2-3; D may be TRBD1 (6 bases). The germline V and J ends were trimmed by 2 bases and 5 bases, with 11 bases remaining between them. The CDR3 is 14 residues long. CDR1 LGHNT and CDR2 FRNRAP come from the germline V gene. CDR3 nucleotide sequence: TGTGCTAGTGGTTTGCAGGGGAGAGGAGATACGCAGTATTCT. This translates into CASGLQGRGDTQYS.

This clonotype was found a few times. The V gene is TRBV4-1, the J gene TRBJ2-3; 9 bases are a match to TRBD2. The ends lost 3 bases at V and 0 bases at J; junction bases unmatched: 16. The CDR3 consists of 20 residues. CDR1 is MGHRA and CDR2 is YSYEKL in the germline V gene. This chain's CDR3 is CASSHEKTASGDSSTDTQYF. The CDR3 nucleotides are TGCGCCAGCAGCCATGAAAAGACGGCTAGCGGGGATTCTAGCACAGATACGCAGTATTTT.

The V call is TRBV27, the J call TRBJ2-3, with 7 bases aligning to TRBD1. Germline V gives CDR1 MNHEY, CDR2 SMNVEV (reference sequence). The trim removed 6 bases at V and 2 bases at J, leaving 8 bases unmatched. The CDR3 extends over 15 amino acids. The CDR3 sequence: CASSSDRDPTDTQYF. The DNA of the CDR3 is TGTGCCAGCAGCTCAGACAGGGACCCCACAGATACGCAGTATTTT.

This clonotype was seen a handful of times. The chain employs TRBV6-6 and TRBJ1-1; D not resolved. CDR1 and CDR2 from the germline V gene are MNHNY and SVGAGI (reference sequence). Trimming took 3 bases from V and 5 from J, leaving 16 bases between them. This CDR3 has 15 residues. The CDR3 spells CASSYSAQRETEAFF. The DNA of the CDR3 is TGTGCCAGCAGTTATTCGGCACAAAGAGAGACTGAAGCTTTCTTT.